One sample yielded the 27 T cell receptor beta chains listed below, sequenced in a study of T cell responses to AZD1222 COVID-19 vaccine. Clones were sequenced by immunoSEQ multiplex PCR, and TCRdb holds only the in-frame ones, with some missing. Of 84,000 or so clones in the sample, roughly 87% are singletons; the top ten hold about 1.6%. The sequenced sample was peripheral blood, obtained on day 0 of AZD1222 vaccination. Source of these receptors: an adult in good health.

The chain employs TRBV4-3 and TRBJ1-2; 8 bases agree with TRBD1. Germline V CDR1 and CDR2: LGHNA, YSLEER. The V segment lost 0 bases and the J segment 6 bases; nucleotides outside the gene matches: 6. This CDR3 contains 15 residues. The CDR3 region is CASSQDRQGSNGYTF. In nucleotides, the CDR3 is TGCGCCAGCAGCCAAGACAGACAGGGGTCCAATGGCTACACCTTC.

The rearrangement joins TRBV7-9 to TRBJ2-2; D gene ambiguous. The CDR3 length is 14 residues. Trimming removed 0 bases from V and 6 bases from J, with 8 bases in between. CDR1 is SEHNR, CDR2 FQNEAQ, per germline (reference sequence). In DNA, the CDR3 is TGTGCCAGCAGCTTAGCGCCCGTCGCCGGGGAGCTGTTTTTT. It yields the protein CASSLAPVAGELFF.

The chain employs TRBV9 and TRBJ1-6; D remains ambiguous. The CDR3 spans 14 residues. V shed 4 bases and J shed 6 bases, with 11 bases lying between them. In germline, CDR1 is SGDLS, CDR2 YYNGEE. In DNA, the CDR3 is TGTGCCAGCAGCCGATTAGATGTTAATTCACCCCTCCACTTT. Protein: CASSRLDVNSPLHF. Complete variable domain (other parts from reference TRBV9 and TRBJ1-6): DSGVTQTPKHLITATGQRVTLRCSPRSGDLSVYWYQQSLDQGLQFLIQYYNGEERAKGNILERFSAQQFPDLHSELNLSSLELGDSALYFCASSRLDVNSPLHFGNGTRLTVT.

The chain is built from TRBV7-2 and TRBJ1-3; weak D call: TRBD1 (5 bases). The CDR3 has 15 residues. CDR1 and CDR2 (germline): SGHTA, FQGNSA. The CDR3 is CASHVGGGPGNTIYF. The CDR3 region has the DNA TGTGCTTCCCACGTGGGGGGGGGACCTGGAAACACCATATATTTT.

The sample holds one count of this clone. The chain links TRBV6-2 or TRBV6-3 to TRBJ2-5; 8 bases line up with TRBD1. CDR3 length: 13 residues. Germline assignment: CDR1 MNHEY and CDR2 SVGEGT. V trimming: 3 bases; J trimming: 4 bases; junction bases outside the gene matches: 1. The CDR3 sequence: CASSYTGGETQYF. The CDR3 region has the DNA TGTGCCAGCAGTTATACAGGGGGAGAGACCCAGTACTTC.

The chain uses TRBV7-3 and TRBJ2-1; 7 bases are shared with TRBD1. J lost 8 bases, V lost 5 bases, and 6 bases had no gene match. The CDR3 extends over 13 amino acids. Germline CDR1 and CDR2: SGHTA and FQGTGA. The CDR3 nucleotides read TGTGCCAGCAGCGCGACAGGGTACGATGAGCAGTTCTTC. This sequence encodes CASSATGYDEQFF.

The V call is TRBV10-3, the J call TRBJ2-3; 7 nucleotides line up with TRBD2. The CDR3 consists of 15 residues. Losses at the gene ends were 5 bases for V and 2 bases for J; bases not matched to a gene: 7. Germline V lookup: CDR1 ENHRY, CDR2 SYGVKD. CDR3 in DNA: TGTGCCATCAGTCCTCCTAGCGGAGTCACAGATACGCAGTATTTT. Protein: CAISPPSGVTDTQYF.

The rearrangement joins TRBV5-5 to TRBJ1-5, with D possibly being TRBD1 (5 bases). This CDR3 region has 15 residues. Germline assignment: CDR1 SGHKS and CDR2 YYEKEE (reference sequence). V lost 0 bases to trimming and J lost 2 bases, with 9 bases between them. CDR3 DNA sequence: TGTGCCAGCAGCTTGGGCAGGGTTGGCAATCAGCCCCAGCATTTT. This gives the protein CASSLGRVGNQPQHF.

The chain combines TRBV29-1 with TRBJ1-1; possibly TRBD1 for D (6 bases). The CDR3 is made up of 12 amino acids. In germline, CDR1 is SQVTM, CDR2 ANQGSEA. Deletions cut 7 bases from V and 3 bases from J, with 12 bases between. The CDR3 protein is CSARTEDTEAFF. The DNA for the CDR3 is TGCAGCGCTCGGACAGAGGACACTGAAGCTTTCTTT.

The chain couples TRBV7-9 to TRBJ2-1, with D possibly TRBD2 on 6 matching bases. Trimming cost V 5 bases and J 2 bases, with 10 bases left between them. This CDR3 comprises 14 residues. Looked up from germline, CDR1 is SEHNR and CDR2 is FQNEAQ (reference sequence). DNA for the CDR3: TGTGCCAGCAGCCTCGGGACTGCCTACAATGAGCAGTTCTTC. Translating gives CASSLGTAYNEQFF.

The chain employs TRBV5-8 and TRBJ2-3; D perhaps matches TRBD1 (6 bases). CDR3 length: 15 amino acids. V was cut by 3 bases and J by 2 bases, with 13 bases left in between. The germline V gene has CDR1 SGHTS and CDR2 YDEGEE. The CDR3 sequence is CASSYDRPDTDTQYF. DNA of the CDR3: TGTGCCAGCAGCTACGACAGGCCCGACACAGATACGCAGTATTTT.

This clone was seen a single time. The rearrangement joins TRBV10-1 to TRBJ2-7; no reliable D call. This CDR3 region has 14 residues. V dropped 2 bases and J dropped 0 bases, with 8 bases sitting between them. Germline V gene data show CDR1 as WNHNN and CDR2 as SYGVQD (reference sequence). The CDR3 sequence is CASSEGRNSYEQYF. DNA of the CDR3: TGCGCCAGCAGTGAGGGCAGGAACTCCTACGAGCAGTACTTC.

The V and J genes are TRBV4-2 and TRBJ2-7; tentatively, D is TRBD2 (7 bases). The CDR3 length is 17 residues. Germline-derived CDR1 and CDR2 are LGHNA and YNFKEQ. V lost 0 bases, J lost 3 bases, and 18 bases lay in between. Here the CDR3 reads CASSQDLGRGGLYEQYF. In DNA form, the CDR3 reads TGTGCCAGCAGCCAAGATCTGGGGAGGGGGGGACTCTACGAGCAGTACTTC.

In regard to this clone: At one boundary the junction diverges from the germline segment, which might be a read error. The chain employs TRBV4-3 and TRBJ1-2; 8 nucleotides align to TRBD1. The CDR3 is 15 residues long. Germline V gene sequence: CDR1 LGHNA, CDR2 YSLEER. CDR3 sequence reads: CASSPRTGTNDGYTF. The CDR3 coding sequence is TGCGCCAGCAGCCCCCGGACAGGGACTAACGATGGCTACACCTTC.

CDR3: CATNGMTDTQYF. In DNA, the CDR3 is TGTGCCACGAACGGGATGACAGATACGCAGTATTTT. The chain carries TRBV19 and TRBJ2-3, with D possibly TRBD2 on 5 matching bases. CDR1 and CDR2 from the germline V gene are LNHDA and SQIVND (reference sequence). The CDR3 covers 12 residues. The V end lost 10 bases, the J end lost 3 bases, and 11 bases lay between the germline ends.

The V gene is TRBV19, the J gene TRBJ2-1; TRBD2 agrees at 13 bases. The CDR3 spans 17 residues. V trimming: 6 bases; J trimming: 5 bases; junction bases outside the gene matches: 10. The germline V gene encodes CDR1 LNHDA and CDR2 SQIVND (reference sequence). CDR3 protein: CASRDGTSGTKDNEQFF. Here the CDR3 DNA reads TGTGCCAGTAGGGACGGGACTAGCGGGACCAAGGACAATGAGCAGTTCTTC.

This CDR3 is CASSLAVGASYNEQFF. In DNA, the CDR3 is TGCGCCAGCAGCTTGGCGGTTGGGGCCTCCTACAATGAGCAGTTCTTC. The J gene is TRBJ2-1, the V gene TRBV5-1, with a tentative D call TRBD1 (5 bases). Germline V CDR1 and CDR2: SGHRS, YFSETQ. This CDR3 has 16 amino acids. Trimming left V 0 bases short and J 0 bases short, with 10 bases between. The full variable domain, its missing parts supplied by reference TRBV5-1 and TRBJ2-1, is KAGVTQTPRYLIKTRGQQVTLSCSPISGHRSVSWYQQTPGQGLQFLFEYFSETQRNKGNFPGRFSGRQFSNSRSEMNVSTLELGDSALYLCASSLAVGASYNEQFFGPGTRLTVL.

The gene calls are TRBV7-3 and TRBJ1-2; tentatively, D is TRBD1 (6 bases). This CDR3 spans 16 amino acids. Germline loops: CDR1 SGHTA, CDR2 FQGTGA. Trimming stripped 1 base from V and 6 bases from J, with 18 bases between. The CDR3 is CASSLNPPGGGHGYTF. The CDR3 DNA reads as TGTGCCAGCAGCTTAAACCCCCCCGGAGGGGGTCATGGCTACACCTTC.

The chain is built from TRBV12-3 or TRBV12-4 and TRBJ1-5, with D hard to call. V was clipped by 1 base and J by 6 bases, with 7 bases between them. CDR3 size: 13 residues. The CDR3 sequence: CASSLDPPQPQHF. DNA for the CDR3: TGTGCCAGCAGTTTAGACCCGCCTCAGCCCCAGCATTTT.

J is TRBJ2-7 and V is TRBV2, with TRBD2 matching over 12 bases. CDR1 and CDR2 (germline): SNHLY, FYNNEI. Trimming cost V 6 bases and J 2 bases; bases outside gene matches: 11. The CDR3 totals 17 residues. The CDR3 nucleotides are TGTGCCAGCAGCCTGACTAGCGGGAGTATCAGGACCTACGAGCAGTACTTC. Translating gives CASSLTSGSIRTYEQYF.

The rearrangement joins TRBV3-1 (or the pseudogene TRBV3-2) to TRBJ2-1, with TRBD2 matching 7 bases. This CDR3 region has 18 residues. V lost 0 bases, J lost 8 bases, and 16 bases stayed unmatched. The germline CDR1 and CDR2 sequences are LGHDT and YNNKEL (reference sequence). CDR3: CASSQDAIRRELIDEQFF. CDR3 coding DNA: TGTGCCAGCAGCCAAGATGCGATTCGGCGGGAGCTAATCGATGAGCAGTTCTTC.

This clone appeared once. The genes are TRBV6-5 and TRBJ2-3; D is unresolved. This CDR3 is 12 amino acids long. The V and J ends lost 6 bases and 2 bases respectively, with 6 bases between them. The germline V gene has CDR1 MNHEY and CDR2 SVGAGI. Written as DNA, the CDR3 is TGTGCCAGCAGGTCTACCACAGATACGCAGTATTTT. Translating gives CASRSTTDTQYF.

This sequence joins TRBV7-8 and TRBJ2-1; D is possibly TRBD1 or TRBD2 (5 bases each). In germline, CDR1 is SGHVS, CDR2 FQNEAQ. V dropped 2 bases and J dropped 8 bases, with 16 bases sitting between them. This CDR3 has 15 amino acids. CDR3 region: CASSLFRDPRDEQFF. The CDR3 nucleotides read TGTGCCAGCAGCTTATTTAGGGACCCTAGGGATGAGCAGTTCTTC.

The gene calls are TRBV3-1 (or the pseudogene TRBV3-2) and TRBJ1-4; D not certain. Germline values: CDR1 LGHDT, CDR2 YNNKEL (reference sequence). The V end lost 1 base, the J end lost 4 bases, and 10 bases lay between the germline ends. The CDR3 is 15 residues long. CDR3 nucleotides: TGTGCCAGCAGCCAAGGTGGGAGGTTTAATGAAAAACTGTTTTTT. It is translated as CASSQGGRFNEKLFF.

The V gene is TRBV3-1 (or the pseudogene TRBV3-2), the J gene TRBJ2-3; 7 positions match TRBD2. V was pared by 0 bases and J by 4 bases, with 7 bases of the junction left unmatched. CDR3 size: 16 residues. Germline loops: CDR1 LGHDT, CDR2 YNNKEL (reference sequence). As DNA, the CDR3 is TGTGCCAGCAGCCAAGATAAAGTAGCGGGCTCAGATACGCAGTATTTT. Protein product: CASSQDKVAGSDTQYF.

This clone was detected only once. This chain uses TRBV5-1 with TRBJ1-1, with no clear D. Germline V lookup: CDR1 SGHRS, CDR2 YFSETQ. With 0 bases removed from V and 1 base from J, the gap between germline ends came to 13 bases. The CDR3 is 16 residues long. The CDR3 region is CASSLGPENRNTEAFF. The CDR3 coding sequence is TGCGCCAGCAGCTTGGGCCCGGAAAACAGGAACACTGAAGCTTTCTTT.

This chain uses TRBV19 with TRBJ1-4; possible D gene TRBD1, 6 bases. Trimming took 4 bases from V and 5 from J, leaving 8 bases between them. Germline V CDR1 and CDR2: LNHDA, SQIVND (reference sequence). The CDR3 is made up of 13 amino acids. The CDR3 region has the DNA TGTGCCAGTAGTAACCAGGGGAATGAAAAACTGTTTTTT. Its translation: CASSNQGNEKLFF.